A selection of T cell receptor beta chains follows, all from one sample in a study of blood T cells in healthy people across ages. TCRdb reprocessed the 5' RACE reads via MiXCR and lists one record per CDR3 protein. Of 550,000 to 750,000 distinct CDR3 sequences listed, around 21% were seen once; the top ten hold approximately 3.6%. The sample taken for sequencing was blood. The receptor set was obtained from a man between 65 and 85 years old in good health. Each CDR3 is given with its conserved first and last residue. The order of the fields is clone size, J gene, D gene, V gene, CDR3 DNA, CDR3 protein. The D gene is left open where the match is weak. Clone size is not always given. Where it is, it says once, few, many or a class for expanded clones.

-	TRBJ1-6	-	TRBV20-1	TGCAGTGCCCACGGGGGGAGGGAGGAGGATTCACCCCTCCACTTT	CSAHGGREEDSPLHF
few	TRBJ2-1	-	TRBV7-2	TGTGCCAGCAGGCCTGCAGGGATTGGTGAGCAGTTCTTC	CASRPAGIGEQFF
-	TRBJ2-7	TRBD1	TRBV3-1	TGTGCCAGCAGCCGGACAGGGGAGTACGAGCAGTACTTC	CASSRTGEYEQYF
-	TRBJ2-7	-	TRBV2	TGTGCCAGCAGTGAAGTCCCAGCGGGTGACTACGAGCAGTACTTC	CASSEVPAGDYEQYF
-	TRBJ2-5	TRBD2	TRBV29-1	TGCAGCGTTGGTAGGACTAGCGGGGAGACCCAGTACTTC	CSVGRTSGETQYF
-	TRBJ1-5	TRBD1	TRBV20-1	TGCAGTGCCCCGGGACAGCGAGCGAATCAGCCCCAGCATTTT	CSAPGQRANQPQHF
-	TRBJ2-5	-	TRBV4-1	TGCGCCAGCAGCTACGATGGAGGAGGGCAAGAGACCCAGTACTTC	CASSYDGGGQETQYF
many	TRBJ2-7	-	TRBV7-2	TGTGCCAGCAGCTTAGATCAGGGTTACGAGCAGTACTTC	CASSLDQGYEQYF
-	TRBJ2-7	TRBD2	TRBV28	TGTGCCAGCAGTACTGGGACTAGCGGGAGTAACGAGCAGTACTTC	CASSTGTSGSNEQYF
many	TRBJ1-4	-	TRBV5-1	TGCGCCAGCAGCCCCGGCGGGACGAACCCCCGAGGGGAAAAACTGTTTTTT	CASSPGGTNPRGEKLFF